Given below is one T cell receptor beta chain in context. Its antigen remains unidentified. This CDR3 contains 14 residues. With 7 bases clipped from V and 1 base from J, the junction kept 5 bases outside the gene matches. The V gene's germline CDR1 is MNHEY and CDR2 SVGAGI. Stated time point: week 47, end of study. Each dose delivered 300 ug of mutant IDH1 20-mer peptide subcutaneously with imiquimod. All eight of the vaccinations patients received fell in weeks 1, 3, 5, 7, 11, 15, 19 and 23. Donors had new WHO grade 3 or 4 IDH1-mutant, ATRX-lost astrocytomas. The data originate from a study of a mutant IDH1 vaccine in newly diagnosed glioma. Study details: Vaccines were first given 4-6 weeks after radiotherapy alone, or with temozolomide cycles. Averaging roughly 40 years of age, treated patients were about 60% male and about 38% female.

TCRdb's table, derived via immunoSEQ multiplex PCR, lists solely in-frame clones and lacks some. The sample has 30,000 to 35,000 clones, roughly 90% seen once; the top ten hold around 2.4%. The chain links TRBV6-5 to TRBJ1-1, with TRBD1 matching over 8 bases. This clonotype was obtained from a middle-aged man with glioma. The source material was PBMCs, sampled from a glioma patient whose treatment included an IDH1 peptide vaccine. In nucleotides, the CDR3 is TGTGCCAGCACCTACGGGACAGGGAACACTGAAGCTTTCTTT. Amino acid sequence: CASTYGTGNTEAFF.